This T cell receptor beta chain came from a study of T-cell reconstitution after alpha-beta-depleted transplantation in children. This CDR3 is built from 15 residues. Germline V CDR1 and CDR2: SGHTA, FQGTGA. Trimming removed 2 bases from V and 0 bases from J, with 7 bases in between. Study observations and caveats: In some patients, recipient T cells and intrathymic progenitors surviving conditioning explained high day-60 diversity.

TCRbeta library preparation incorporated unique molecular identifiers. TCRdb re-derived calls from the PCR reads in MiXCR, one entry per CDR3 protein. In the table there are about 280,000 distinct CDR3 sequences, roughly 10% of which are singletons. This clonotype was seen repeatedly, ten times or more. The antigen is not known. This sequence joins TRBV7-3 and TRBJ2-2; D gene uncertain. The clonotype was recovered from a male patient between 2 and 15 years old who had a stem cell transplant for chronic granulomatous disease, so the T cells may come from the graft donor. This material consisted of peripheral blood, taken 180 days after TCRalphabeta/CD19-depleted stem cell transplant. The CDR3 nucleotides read TGTGCCAGCAGCTTAGGGCTGACGAACACCGGGGAGCTGTTTTTT. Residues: CASSLGLTNTGELFF.